The text below deals with one T cell receptor beta chain. What it binds is unknown. CDR1 and CDR2 (germline): PRHDT, FYEKMQ (reference sequence). V dropped 5 bases and J dropped 6 bases, with 13 bases sitting between them. This CDR3 is built from 13 residues. Libraries were prepared by immunoSEQ multiplex PCR; TCRdb keeps only in-frame clonotypes and omits some of them. The sample holds roughly 74,000 clones, about 90% seen once. This sample is drawn from a study of OX40 agonist ivuxolimab in advanced cancers. The wider study: Treatment of patients was with ivuxolimab, an agonistic anti-OX40 (CD134) antibody. Overall study findings and caveats: The CD4+ and CD8+ T cells in the blood had expanded clonally by week 6 at 0.1 to 3.0 mg/kg. Part of the nonresponder group also had normalized T-cell clonal expansion that was low. The investigators did not determine what antigen specificity the expanded peripheral T cells had.

The clonotype comes from an adult with an advanced solid tumor such as melanoma, head and neck, liver or kidney cancer. The sample consisted of CD4+ or CD8+ T cells sorted from blood, taken in a trial of the OX40 agonist ivuxolimab. The chain has TRBV13 and TRBJ1-2; D not certain. CDR3 DNA sequence: TGTGCCAGCAGCCTCGGAGTCCCCGATGGCTACACCTTC. This codes for CASSLGVPDGYTF.